The following is a T cell receptor (beta chain) sequence with its context. Its cognate antigen has yet to be identified. No much larger clone is present one base from it, and per-base qualities are unavailable. The intended sense of this specimen's treatment or condition label: in vitro stimulation with specific CMV peptide epitopes to enrich CMV-specific T cells. Reads for this sample came from an Illumina HiSeq 1500. Starting from the raw public reads, TCRdb applied fastp trimming at Q25, assembled clones with MiXCR and retained in-frame beta chains. Each CDR3 protein appears once, grouped with its most common genes and DNA. The sample table holds 100,000 to 150,000 distinct CDR3 sequences, of which 32% were seen once. The ten top clones hold approximately 50% of the sample. The germline V gene provides CDR1 SGHRS and CDR2 YFSETQ. V is cut back by 0 bases and J by 2 bases, with 7 bases in the junction unmatched. Including cysteine and phenylalanine, the CDR3 has 16 amino acids. Of the read, only the CDR3 DNA is kept; its 48 bases are in frame from base 1.

This entry is derived from a study of T cell repertoires in cytomegalovirus infection (dated by TCRdb to the late 2010s). General notes on the study: Peptide stimulations targeted recently identified HLA-C-restricted CMV epitopes, whose presentation resists viral immunomodulation, together with well-studied HLA-B-restricted epitopes. Donor HLA type was relevant to the analysis, because carriage of CMV infection together with the matching HLA type was indicated by public TCR beta signatures. What the authors observed across the whole study: In both this cohort and an independent cohort of several hundred donors, the cumulative frequency of public TCR beta family members distinguished carriers of CMV infection plus the relevant HLA type. The ex vivo response was dominated by HLA-C-restricted CMV-specific TCR beta clonotypes, and the single most frequent clonotype in two of eight donors was supplied by these HLA-C-restricted clonotypes.

The TCR sequence derives from a human donor in good health (CMV status not recorded). Some clones in this sample may be carry-over from other donors' samples. This specimen was CD8+ T cells from cultured PBMCs, taken from culture after CMV antigen stimulation. The chain is encoded by TRBV5-1 joined to TRBJ1-1, and 7 junctional nucleotides match TRBD1. The base sequence is TGCGCCAGCAGCTTGGACAGGGGCCGCACCAACACTGAAGCTTTCTTT. This translates into CASSLDRGRTNTEAFF.